The 24 T cell receptor beta chains presented below share a single source sample, sequenced in a study of CD8+ T cells in alopecia areata. RNA extraction and reverse transcription yielded cDNA as sequencing template. This table comes from immunoSEQ multiplex PCR, and its TCRdb copy is limited to in-frame clones, with some not included. Of 150,000 or so clones in the sample, around 47% were seen once. The sequenced material came from CD4+ T cells sorted from blood. These receptors all stem from a human donor with alopecia areata.

This clone was detected only a few times. The V call is TRBV29-1, the J call TRBJ1-1, with D possibly being TRBD1 (5 bases). Germline CDR1 and CDR2: SQVTM and ANQGSEA. Trimming removed 5 bases from V and 4 bases from J, with 8 bases in between. The CDR3 is 11 residues long. Here the CDR3 reads CSVTRATEAFF. DNA of the CDR3: TGCAGCGTTACCAGGGCCACTGAAGCTTTCTTT.

The rearrangement joins TRBV29-1 to TRBJ1-1; D ambiguous. This CDR3 is 15 amino acids long. V was clipped by 6 bases and J by 3 bases, with 20 bases between them. The V gene's germline CDR1 is SQVTM and CDR2 ANQGSEA. This CDR3 reads CSVKGRLAGYTEAFF. CDR3 DNA: TGCAGCGTCAAGGGCAGGCTCGCAGGCTACACTGAAGCTTTCTTT.

This clone was found a few times. Additional DNA sequences in this sample encode the identical CDR3. This chain links TRBV5-1 with TRBJ2-3, with D tentatively TRBD1 (5 bases). CDR1 SGHRS and CDR2 YFSETQ come from the germline V gene. Trimming took 0 bases from V and 0 from J, leaving 5 bases between them. The length of the CDR3 is 14 residues. The CDR3, as DNA: TGCGCCAGCAGCTTGGCAGGGAGCACAGATACGCAGTATTTT. It specifies CASSLAGSTDTQYF.

This clone was picked up a small number of times. The rearrangement joins TRBV5-1 to TRBJ2-6; a weak D match, TRBD1 (5 bases). The V end lost 6 bases, the J end lost 2 bases, and 15 bases lay between the germline ends. The CDR3 is 16 amino acids. Germline values: CDR1 SGHRS, CDR2 YFSETQ. This chain's CDR3 is CASNQGAAAGANVLTF. The CDR3 coding sequence is TGCGCCAGCAACCAGGGTGCAGCAGCTGGGGCCAACGTCCTGACTTTC.

J is TRBJ2-1 and V is TRBV14; D is unclear. The ends were cut back, 1 base at V and 8 bases at J, with 18 bases in the middle. CDR1 and CDR2 from the germline V gene are SGHDN and FVKESK. The CDR3 spans 16 residues. In DNA form, the CDR3 reads TGTGCCAGCAGCCAAGCAGTTGGCGGTATTTGGGATGAGCAGTTCTTC. Translation gives CASSQAVGGIWDEQFF.

This sequence joins TRBV14 and TRBJ2-7; no clear D gene. CDR1 is SGHDN and CDR2 is FVKESK in the germline V gene. V was shortened by 6 bases and J by 0 bases, with 12 bases between the two germline ends. The CDR3 consists of 14 residues. CDR3 residues: CASSRVRSSYEQYF. As DNA, the CDR3 is TGTGCCAGCAGTCGGGTCCGATCCTCCTACGAGCAGTACTTC.

V is TRBV9 and J is TRBJ1-1; D ambiguous. This CDR3 spans 15 amino acids. Germline CDR1 reads SGDLS; CDR2 reads YYNGEE. V was cut by 0 bases and J by 1 base, with 10 bases left in between. The CDR3 bases are TGTGCCAGCAGCGTAGGAACAGCCGAGAACACTGAAGCTTTCTTT. Its protein is CASSVGTAENTEAFF.

A single count supports this clone. This chain uses TRBV7-2 with TRBJ2-1, with 12 bases matching TRBD2. Per the germline V gene, CDR1 is SGHTA and CDR2 is FQGNSA. The CDR3 sequence is 16 residues long. Trimming took 4 bases from V and 9 from J; bases not matched to a gene: 10. The CDR3 nucleotides read TGTGCCAGCAGCTCGAAGACTAGCGGGAGACTCGGTGAGCAGTTCTTC. Amino acids: CASSSKTSGRLGEQFF.

The CDR3 DNA sequence: TGCAGCGTTGTTAGCTCGCGGCTAGCGGGTGAGCAGTACTTC. Its translation: CSVVSSRLAGEQYF. This chain joins TRBV29-1 and TRBJ2-7; 8 bases fit TRBD2. The ends lost 4 bases at V and 7 bases at J; junction bases unmatched: 12. Germline CDR1 is SQVTM and CDR2 is ANQGSEA. The CDR3 has 14 residues.

In regard to this clone: Different DNA sequences within this sample yield the same CDR3. The CDR3 region has the DNA TGTGCCAGCAGTTATGGGGAGACCCAGTACTTC. Translating gives CASSYGETQYF. This rearrangement joins TRBV6-5 to TRBJ2-5; D is undetermined. CDR1 and CDR2 (germline): MNHEY, SVGAGI. The CDR3 consists of 11 residues. Trimming removed 3 bases at V and 5 bases at J, with 4 bases between.

In this sample, this clone turned up a few times. The V call is TRBV5-6, the J call TRBJ2-7; D uncertain. The CDR3 has 13 amino acids. Germline V gives CDR1 SGHDT, CDR2 YYEEEE. The V gene lost 6 bases and the J gene lost 3 bases, with 13 bases spanning the gap. The CDR3 here is CASNSRVVYEQYF. The CDR3 DNA follows: TGTGCCAGCAATTCCCGGGTTGTCTACGAGCAGTACTTC.

The chain couples TRBV2 to TRBJ1-5, with D tentatively TRBD1 (6 bases). Between the trimmed V and J ends, which lost 5 bases and 0 bases, there was a span of 11 bases. CDR3 length: 15 residues. In germline, CDR1 is SNHLY, CDR2 FYNNEI. CDR3 amino acids: CASSFRQASNQPQHF. The DNA of the CDR3 is TGTGCCAGCAGTTTTAGACAGGCTAGCAATCAGCCCCAGCATTTT. Together with reference TRBV2 and TRBJ1-5, the CDR3 gives the full variable domain: EPEVTQTPSHQVTQMGQEVILRCVPISNHLYFYWYRQILGQKVEFLVSFYNNEISEKSEIFDDQFSVERPDGSNFTLKIRSTKLEDSAMYFCASSFRQASNQPQHFGDGTRLSIL.

The chain carries TRBV2 and TRBJ2-4; D remains ambiguous. This CDR3 spans 15 amino acids. Looked up from germline, CDR1 is SNHLY and CDR2 is FYNNEI. Between the trimmed V and J ends, which lost 1 base and 1 base, there was a span of 8 bases. CDR3: CASSEELAAKNIQYF. For the CDR3, the DNA is TGTGCCAGCAGTGAAGAGTTGGCTGCCAAAAACATTCAGTACTTC.

V usage is TRBV5-1 and J usage is TRBJ2-7, with 8 bases fitting TRBD1. The J segment lost 4 bases and the V segment lost 4 bases, leaving 7 bases of the junction unmatched. Germline V gene data show CDR1 as SGHRS and CDR2 as YFSETQ. This CDR3 spans 14 amino acids. The CDR3 region is CASSTDRALYEQYF. The CDR3 bases are TGCGCCAGCAGCACGGACAGGGCACTATACGAGCAGTACTTC.

The J gene is TRBJ2-7, the V gene TRBV6-5; 9 bases map to TRBD2. CDR1 is MNHEY and CDR2 is SVGAGI in the germline V gene. The V segment lost 7 bases and the J segment 7 bases; nucleotides outside the gene matches: 11. The CDR3 consists of 14 residues. CDR3 sequence reads: CASKEREVFGEQYF. CDR3 sequence (DNA): TGTGCCAGCAAAGAGCGGGAGGTGTTTGGAGAGCAGTACTTC.

The J gene is TRBJ1-5, the V gene TRBV7-2, with 9 bases fitting TRBD1. Trimming cost V 5 bases and J 4 bases; bases outside gene matches: 9. Germline V gene data show CDR1 as SGHTA and CDR2 as FQGNSA. This CDR3 contains 16 residues. The CDR3 nucleotides read TGTGCCAGCAGCACGACTCTCGGACAGGGGAATCAGCCCCAGCATTTT. It encodes CASSTTLGQGNQPQHF.

The chain combines TRBV15 with TRBJ2-7; 7 positions match TRBD1. CDR3 length: 15 residues. Germline CDR1 reads LNHNV; CDR2 reads YYDKDF (reference sequence). With V trimmed by 1 base and J by 2 bases, 5 bases remained unmatched. This CDR3 reads CATSRGGQGAYEQYF. CDR3 DNA sequence: TGTGCCACCAGCAGAGGAGGGCAGGGGGCCTACGAGCAGTACTTC.

In this sample, this clone turned up a few times. The chain employs TRBV29-1 and TRBJ2-3; 13 bases are a match to TRBD2. CDR3 length equals 14 residues. The V and J ends lost 8 bases and 4 bases, in that order; junction bases with no gene match: 6. The germline V gene has CDR1 SQVTM and CDR2 ANQGSEA. As DNA, the CDR3 is TGCAGCACTAGCGGGAGGGCCGGCTCAGATACGCAGTATTTT. It yields the protein CSTSGRAGSDTQYF.

The chain has TRBV29-1 and TRBJ2-1, with 11 bases fitting TRBD2. This CDR3 has 14 residues. Germline CDR1 and CDR2: SQVTM and ANQGSEA. V lost 7 bases and J lost 7; bases outside the gene matches: 9. CDR3 in amino acids: CSGTSGSGGNEQFF. The CDR3 coding sequence is TGCAGCGGAACTAGCGGGAGCGGTGGTAATGAGCAGTTCTTC.

This clone showed up just a few times. The chain uses TRBV6-5 and TRBJ2-1; 8 bases match TRBD2. V lost 0 bases, J lost 2 bases, and 0 bases stayed unmatched. The CDR3 length is 15 residues. In germline, CDR1 is MNHEY, CDR2 SVGAGI. In nucleotides, the CDR3 is TGTGCCAGCAGTTACTCCGGGAGGGCCTACAATGAGCAGTTCTTC. Translated: CASSYSGRAYNEQFF.

The genes are TRBV2 and TRBJ2-5, with D perhaps matching TRBD2 (6 bases). The CDR3 has 14 residues. Germline-derived CDR1 and CDR2 are SNHLY and FYNNEI. Trimming took 4 bases from V and 4 from J, leaving 13 bases between them. DNA for the CDR3: TGTGCCAGCAGTGGGGAGGAGGAGGTAGAGACCCAGTACTTC. Translation: CASSGEEEVETQYF.

The chain carries TRBV29-1 and TRBJ2-6, with 11 bases that match TRBD1. Germline lookup yields CDR1 SQVTM and CDR2 ANQGSEA. V was pared by 0 bases and J by 1 base, with 5 bases of the junction left unmatched. The CDR3 runs to 18 residues. The CDR3 coding sequence is TGCAGCGTTGAAGATCGGACAGGGGGCTTTTCTGGGGCCAACGTCCTGACTTTC. Translated, it gives CSVEDRTGGFSGANVLTF.

This clone has only a few counts. This rearrangement joins TRBV29-1 to TRBJ1-1; D gene uncertain. CDR1 is SQVTM and CDR2 is ANQGSEA in the germline V gene. V gave up 6 bases and J gave up 2 bases, with 13 bases separating them. This CDR3 contains 13 residues. CDR3 nucleotides: TGCAGCGTCACTTTTCGGATTAACACTGAAGCTTTCTTT. As protein: CSVTFRINTEAFF.

In this sample, this clone turned up a few times. An end of the junction differs from the germline gene, which may be a read error. The V gene is TRBV7-9, the J gene TRBJ2-3, with a possible D match to TRBD1 (5 bases). The CDR3 runs 13 residues. Germline-derived CDR1 and CDR2 are SEHNR and FQNEAQ (reference sequence). The CDR3 reads CASSIAGADTQYF. CDR3 DNA sequence: TGTGCCAGCAGCATAGCTGGGGCCGATACGCAGTATTTT.